The 20 T cell receptor beta chains below all came from one sample that was sequenced in a study of siplizumab effects on memory and regulatory T cells. Using immunoSEQ multiplex PCR, the repertoire was profiled, and TCRdb retains in-frame clones only, with some absent. The table lists around 86,000 clones, over 85% of them singletons. The sample consisted of non-Treg CD4+ T cells sorted from blood. These receptors came from a human donor in good health.

To note about this clone: Other DNA sequences in the same sample also yield this CDR3. The V gene is TRBV5-1, the J gene TRBJ1-1; D gene ambiguous. Per germline, CDR1 SGHRS and CDR2 YFSETQ. The CDR3 loop spans 13 amino acids. V lost 3 bases and J 0 bases, leaving 6 bases between the germline ends. CDR3 sequence reads: CASSSTVNTEAFF. DNA for the CDR3: TGCGCCAGCAGCTCGACGGTGAACACTGAAGCTTTCTTT.

This clone has only one observation. The chain combines TRBV30 with TRBJ1-5, with D unclear. V lost 0 bases and J 3 bases, leaving 12 bases between the germline ends. The germline V gene has CDR1 GTSNPN and CDR2 SVGIG (reference sequence). The CDR3 spans 15 residues. Written as DNA, the CDR3 is TGTGCCTGGAGTGTACCAGGCACTTACAATCAGCCCCAGCATTTT. It translates to CAWSVPGTYNQPQHF.

This chain joins TRBV5-4 and TRBJ1-1; 9 nucleotides agree with TRBD1. This CDR3 contains 15 residues. Germline CDR1 and CDR2: SGHNT and YYREEE (reference sequence). After removal of 5 bases from V and 2 bases from J, the junction contained 7 bases not matched to a gene. CDR3 region: CASREGQGFNTEAFF. CDR3 nucleotides: TGTGCCAGCAGAGAAGGACAGGGGTTTAACACTGAAGCTTTCTTT. Looking up the rest from reference TRBV5-4 and TRBJ1-1 gives the full variable domain: ETGVTQSPTHLIKTRGQQVTLRCSSQSGHNTVSWYQQALGQGPQFIFQYYREEENGRGNFPPRFSGLQFPNYSSELNVNALELDDSALYLCASREGQGFNTEAFFGQGTRLTVV.

The J gene is TRBJ2-1, the V gene TRBV30; the D gene is possibly TRBD1 (6 bases). Germline V gene lookup returns CDR1 GTSNPN and CDR2 SVGIG (reference sequence). The V end was cut by 4 bases, the J end by 9 bases, with 31 bases between. The CDR3 length is 18 residues. The CDR3 sequence is CAWKPRAYDRRGDPEQFF. Here the CDR3 DNA reads TGTGCCTGGAAGCCCCGAGCTTATGACAGGCGAGGGGACCCTGAGCAGTTCTTC.

This rearrangement joins TRBV10-3 to TRBJ2-1; 10 bases line up with TRBD2. J lost 5 bases, V lost 6 bases, and 7 bases had no gene match. The CDR3 contains 15 residues. Germline values: CDR1 ENHRY, CDR2 SYGVKD. CDR3 sequence: CAISPGTSVHNEQFF. For the CDR3, the DNA is TGTGCCATCAGCCCCGGGACTAGCGTCCACAATGAGCAGTTCTTC.

The chain uses TRBV2 and TRBJ1-5; D is unresolved. Germline-derived CDR1 and CDR2 are SNHLY and FYNNEI. V lost 2 bases and J lost 0, with 8 bases in between. This CDR3 has 15 residues. CDR3 nucleotide sequence: TGTGCCAGCAGTGAATTTAAGTATAGCAATCAGCCCCAGCATTTT. Protein sequence: CASSEFKYSNQPQHF.

The chain uses TRBV6-1 and TRBJ2-7; D ambiguous. The CDR3 runs to 13 residues. Germline V gene sequence: CDR1 MNHNS, CDR2 SASEGT. V was pared by 7 bases and J by 0 bases, with 10 bases between. The CDR3: CASITAGSYEQYF. As DNA, the CDR3 is TGTGCCAGCATAACGGCAGGCTCCTACGAGCAGTACTTC.

The chain is built from TRBV4-2 and TRBJ1-2; TRBD1 matches 7 bases. The CDR3 sequence is 12 residues long. Germline-derived CDR1 and CDR2 are LGHNA and YNFKEQ. V lost 1 base and J lost 8; bases outside the gene matches: 1. The CDR3 reads CASSQGTGGYTF. The CDR3 DNA reads as TGTGCCAGCAGCCAAGGGACAGGCGGCTACACCTTC.

The V and J genes are TRBV13 and TRBJ2-1; 10 bases line up with TRBD2. The length of the CDR3 is 16 residues. Germline CDR1 and CDR2: PRHDT and FYEKMQ (reference sequence). The junction had 7 bases not matched to a gene; V was cut back by 5 bases and J by 3 bases. The CDR3 DNA reads TGTGCCAGCAGCGAACCGGGACTAGCGAACTACAATGAGCAGTTCTTC. It codes for CASSEPGLANYNEQFF.

The rearrangement links TRBV29-1 to TRBJ1-2; 7 bases agree with TRBD1. This CDR3 is built from 15 residues. The junction had 10 bases not matched to a gene; V was cut back by 1 base and J by 5 bases. Germline loops: CDR1 SQVTM, CDR2 ANQGSEA. Here the CDR3 DNA reads TGCAGCGTTGAAGGACCGAGGACAGGCGAGTATGGCTACACCTTC. This sequence encodes CSVEGPRTGEYGYTF. The full variable domain, its missing parts supplied by reference TRBV29-1 and TRBJ1-2, is SAVISQKPSRDICQRGTSLTIQCQVDSQVTMMFWYRQQPGQSLTLIATANQGSEATYESGFVIDKFPISRPNLTFSTLTVSNMSPEDSSIYLCSVEGPRTGEYGYTFGSGTRLTVV.

The CDR3, as DNA: TGTGCCAGCAGTTACTCGTCACAGGGCAACTATGGCTACACCTTC. The encoded protein is CASSYSSQGNYGYTF. This chain connects TRBV6-6 to TRBJ1-2, with D tentatively TRBD1 (6 bases). Trimming removed 0 bases from V and 2 bases from J, with 10 bases in between. Germline CDR1 MNHNY, CDR2 SVGAGI (reference sequence). This CDR3 has 15 residues.

V gene TRBV5-4 combines with J gene TRBJ1-1, with 7 nucleotides matching TRBD1. Germline V gene data show CDR1 as SGHNT and CDR2 as YYREEE (reference sequence). The CDR3 extends over 14 amino acids. Trimming cost V 3 bases and J 3 bases; bases outside gene matches: 5. CDR3 sequence reads: CASSSRQGDTEAFF. CDR3 DNA sequence: TGTGCCAGCAGCTCCCGGCAGGGGGACACTGAAGCTTTCTTT.

The chain couples TRBV4-1 to TRBJ1-3; D not resolved. Germline CDR1 reads MGHRA; CDR2 reads YSYEKL. Between the trimmed V and J ends, which lost 5 bases and 3 bases, there was a span of 11 bases. The CDR3 spans 14 residues. The CDR3 loop is CASSIISGGNTIYF. Written as DNA, the CDR3 is TGCGCCAGCAGCATCATTTCGGGTGGAAACACCATATATTTT.

The chain links TRBV14 to TRBJ1-3; D call uncertain. The CDR3 totals 15 residues. Germline CDR1 reads SGHDN; CDR2 reads FVKESK. Trimming took off 1 base at V and 0 bases at J, with 7 bases between the two ends. This CDR3 reads CASSQGLLSGNTIYF. The CDR3 DNA reads TGTGCCAGCAGCCAAGGACTCCTCTCTGGAAACACCATATATTTT.

The V call is TRBV27, the J call TRBJ1-5; D call uncertain. Trimming took 2 bases from V and 6 from J, leaving 5 bases between them. The CDR3 covers 12 residues. Germline V gene lookup returns CDR1 MNHEY and CDR2 SMNVEV (reference sequence). The CDR3 protein is CASSLRGQPQHF. The CDR3 coding sequence is TGTGCCAGCAGTTTACGCGGTCAGCCCCAGCATTTT.

The CDR3 DNA reads as TGTGCCTGGAGTGGAGCGGGAGTGCGCACAGATACGCAGTATTTT. This encodes CAWSGAGVRTDTQYF. The rearrangement links TRBV30 to TRBJ2-3; 8 nucleotides align to TRBD2. Germline V gives CDR1 GTSNPN, CDR2 SVGIG (reference sequence). Losses at the gene ends were 1 base for V and 1 base for J; bases not matched to a gene: 4. CDR3 size: 15 residues.

CDR3 loop: CASSLPGGEREQYF. The CDR3 region has the DNA TGTGCCAGCAGTTTACCGGGGGGGGAGAGAGAGCAGTACTTC. The rearrangement uses TRBV6-6 and TRBJ2-7; 8 bases agree with TRBD2. This CDR3 region has 14 residues. With V trimmed by 4 bases and J by 7 bases, 9 bases remained unmatched. Per germline, CDR1 MNHNY and CDR2 SVGAGI (reference sequence).

J is TRBJ2-3 and V is TRBV6-4; 8 bases agree with TRBD1. Trimming cost V 4 bases and J 1 base; bases outside gene matches: 1. The CDR3 contains 14 residues. CDR1 and CDR2 (germline): MRHNA, SNTAGT. The CDR3 spells CASSATGGTDTQYF. In DNA form, the CDR3 reads TGTGCCAGCAGTGCGACAGGGGGCACAGATACGCAGTATTTT.

V and J are TRBV7-2 and TRBJ2-2, with D possibly being TRBD1 (5 bases). CDR1 is SGHTA, CDR2 FQGNSA, per germline. Trimming stripped 8 bases from V and 2 bases from J, with 12 bases between. The CDR3 loop spans 14 amino acids. The CDR3 coding sequence is TGTGCCAGCGGGGCGGTTCGAAACACCGGGGAGCTGTTTTTT. Translating it yields CASGAVRNTGELFF.

The V and J genes are TRBV9 and TRBJ2-5; 13 nucleotides line up with TRBD2. Unmatched junction bases numbered 7, after V lost 0 bases and J lost 5 bases. Germline values: CDR1 SGDLS, CDR2 YYNGEE. This CDR3 is 17 amino acids long. The CDR3 bases are TGTGCCAGCAGCGTAGGGGGGACTAGCGGGATTGCGGAGACCCAGTACTTC. As protein: CASSVGGTSGIAETQYF.